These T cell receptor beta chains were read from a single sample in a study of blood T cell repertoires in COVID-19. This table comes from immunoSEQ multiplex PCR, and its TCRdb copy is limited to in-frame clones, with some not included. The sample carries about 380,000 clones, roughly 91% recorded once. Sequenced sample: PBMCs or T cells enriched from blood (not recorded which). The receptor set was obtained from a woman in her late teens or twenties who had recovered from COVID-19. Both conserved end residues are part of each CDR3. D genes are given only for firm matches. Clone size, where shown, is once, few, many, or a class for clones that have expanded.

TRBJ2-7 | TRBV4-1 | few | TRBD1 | TGCGCCAGCAGCCAACCGAACAGGGGCCTCTCCTACGAGCAGTACTTC | CASSQPNRGLSYEQYF
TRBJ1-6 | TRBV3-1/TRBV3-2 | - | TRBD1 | TGTGCCAGCAGAAGTTACGGACAGGGGAATTCACCCCTCCACTTT | CASRSYGQGNSPLHF
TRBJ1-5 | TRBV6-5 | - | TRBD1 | TGTGCCAGCAGTTCCAGACCGACAGGGGATAATCAGCCCCAGCATTTT | CASSSRPTGDNQPQHF
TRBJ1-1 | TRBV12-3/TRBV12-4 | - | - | TGTGCCAGCAGTATCGGCGGGCCGGCTGAAGCTTTCTTT | CASSIGGPAEAFF
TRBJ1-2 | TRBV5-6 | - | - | TGTGCCAGCAGCCCTGACCCGGGTGACTATGGCTACACCTTC | CASSPDPGDYGYTF
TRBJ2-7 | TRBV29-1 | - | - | TGCAGCGTTGGACAGTCCTACGAGCAGTACTTC | CSVGQSYEQYF
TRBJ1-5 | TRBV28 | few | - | TGTGCCACCCGACAGCCAATAGGCAGCAATCAGCCCCAGCATTTT | CATRQPIGSNQPQHF
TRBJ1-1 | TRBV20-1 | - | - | TGCAGTGTAGAGAGGAACACTGAAGCTTTCTTT | CSVERNTEAFF
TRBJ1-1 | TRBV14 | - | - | TGTGCCAGCAGCCAAGCTACTGGGGGAGGGAAAGCTTTCTTT | CASSQATGGGKAFF
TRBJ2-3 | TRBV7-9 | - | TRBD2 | TGTGCCAGCTCTTCGGTTAGCGGGGGAGCAGATACGCAGTATTTT | CASSSVSGGADTQYF